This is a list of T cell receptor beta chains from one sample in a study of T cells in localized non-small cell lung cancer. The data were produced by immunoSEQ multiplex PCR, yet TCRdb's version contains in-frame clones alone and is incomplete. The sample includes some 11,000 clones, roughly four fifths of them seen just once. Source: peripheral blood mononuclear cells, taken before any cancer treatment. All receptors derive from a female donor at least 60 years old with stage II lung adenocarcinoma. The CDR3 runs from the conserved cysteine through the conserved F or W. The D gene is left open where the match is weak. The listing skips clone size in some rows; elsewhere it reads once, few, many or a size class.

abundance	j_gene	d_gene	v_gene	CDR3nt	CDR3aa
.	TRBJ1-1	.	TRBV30	TGTGCCTGGAACCTCATGGTCGGGGGGAACACTGAAGCTTTCTTT	CAWNLMVGGNTEAFF
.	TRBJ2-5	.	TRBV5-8	TGTGCCAGCAGTTCGTTGGTAGAGACCCAGTACTTC	CASSSLVETQYF
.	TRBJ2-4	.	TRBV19	TGTGCCAGTAGTACCCAAGGTATACTAGCCAAAAACATTCAGTACTTC	CASSTQGILAKNIQYF
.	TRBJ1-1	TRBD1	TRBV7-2	TGTGCCAGCAGTGACAGGGCTATGAACACTGAAGCTTTCTTT	CASSDRAMNTEAFF
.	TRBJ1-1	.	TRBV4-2	TGTGCCAGCAGCCAAGAGGGGCCGGGGAGGAGAGCTTTCTTT	CASSQEGPGRRAFF
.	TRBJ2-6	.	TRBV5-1	TGCGCCAGCATGAATGGGGGCTCTGGGGCCAACGTCCTGACTTTC	CASMNGGSGANVLTF
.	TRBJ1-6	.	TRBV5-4	TGTGCCAGCAGCTTGAGGACCGGCGGAGACTCACCCCTCCACTTT	CASSLRTGGDSPLHF
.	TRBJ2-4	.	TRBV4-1	TGCGCCAGCAGCCAGCCCGGGCAATTCCTAGCCAAAAACATTCAGTACTTC	CASSQPGQFLAKNIQYF
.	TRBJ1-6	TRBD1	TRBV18	TGTGCCAGCTCATCGTTCCACAGGGGCAATTCACCCCTCCACTTT	CASSSFHRGNSPLHF
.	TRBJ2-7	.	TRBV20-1	TGCAGTGCTAGTAGCCAGGGGGAGCAGTACTTC	CSASSQGEQYF
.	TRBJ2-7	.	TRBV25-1	TGTGCCAGCACCGAGGGGGGGGGCACCTACGAGCAGTACTTC	CASTEGGGTYEQYF
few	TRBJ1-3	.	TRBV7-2	TGTGCCAGCAGCTTAGCAGGGGTCGGAAACACCATATATTTT	CASSLAGVGNTIYF
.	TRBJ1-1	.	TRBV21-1	TGTGCCAGCCGAAGGGGGACAGCCAAGGAGCGGGGCACTGAAGCTTTCTTT	CASRRGTAKERGTEAFF
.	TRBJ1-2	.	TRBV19	TGTGCCAGTACCCCTGGGGGCGCGGACTATGGCTACACCTTC	CASTPGGADYGYTF
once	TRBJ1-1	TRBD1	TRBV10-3	TGTGCCATCTCTGGAACGGGACAGGGGGCAGCGGCTTTCTTT	CAISGTGQGAAAFF
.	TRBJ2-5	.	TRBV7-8	TGTGCCAGCAGCCGCGGCAGGGTCGGGGAAGAGACCCAGTACTTC	CASSRGRVGEETQYF
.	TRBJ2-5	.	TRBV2	TGTGCCAGCACCGACCCCCTGAGGAAAGAGACCCAGTACTTC	CASTDPLRKETQYF
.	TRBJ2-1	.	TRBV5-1	TGCGCCAGCAGCTTGGGTCTTCTCTCCTACAATGAGCAGTTCTTC	CASSLGLLSYNEQFF
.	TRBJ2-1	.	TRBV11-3	TGTGCCAGCAGCTTGGGATTCGGAGGTGAGCAGTTCTTC	CASSLGFGGEQFF
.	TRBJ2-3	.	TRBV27	TGTGCCAGCACCCCACCGGGACGGACGGGAAATACGCAGTATTTT	CASTPPGRTGNTQYF
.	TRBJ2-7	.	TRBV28	TGTGCCAGCAGTTTATCCGCCCCCCCCTACGAGCAGTACTTC	CASSLSAPPYEQYF
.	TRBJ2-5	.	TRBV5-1	TGCGCCAGCAGCTTGTTCACGGCACAAGAGACCCAGTACTTC	CASSLFTAQETQYF
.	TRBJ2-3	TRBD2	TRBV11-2	TGTGCCAGCAGCCCCAGACTAGCGGCGGGAGGGGATACGCAGTATTTT	CASSPRLAAGGDTQYF
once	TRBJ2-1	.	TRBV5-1	TGCGCCAGCAGCCTCCGGCCCCTAGGGGCCGATGAGCAGTTCTTC	CASSLRPLGADEQFF
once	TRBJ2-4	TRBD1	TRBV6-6	TGTGCCAGCAGTTTCGGACAGGTTGGTTTTGGAGATATTCAGTACTTC	CASSFGQVGFGDIQYF
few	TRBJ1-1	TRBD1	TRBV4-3	TGCGCCAGCACTGTTAAACAGGGGGCGGGAGTCGCTTTCTTT	CASTVKQGAGVAFF
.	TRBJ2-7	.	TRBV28	TGTGCCAGCAGTCCCCAGGGTCTCGGGATCTACGAGCAGTACTTC	CASSPQGLGIYEQYF
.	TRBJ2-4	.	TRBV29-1	TGCAGCGTTGACAGTGGGGCCAAAAACATTCAGTACTTC	CSVDSGAKNIQYF
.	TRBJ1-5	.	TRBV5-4	TGTGCCAGCAGCTCCGAGTCCAGGGACGATAGCAATCAGCCCCAGCATTTT	CASSSESRDDSNQPQHF
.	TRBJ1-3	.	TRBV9	TGTGCCAGCAGCGTAGGGGGACTTTCTGGAAACACCATATATTTT	CASSVGGLSGNTIYF
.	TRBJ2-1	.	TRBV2	TGTGCCAGCAGTGGGGTTAAGGGCTCCTACAATGAGCAGTTCTTC	CASSGVKGSYNEQFF
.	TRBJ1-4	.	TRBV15	TGTGCCACCAGCAGGTTGACAGCCGCTAATGAAAAACTGTTTTTT	CATSRLTAANEKLFF
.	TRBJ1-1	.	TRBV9	TGTGCCAGCGCAGGAATCGGGACTGAAGCTTTCTTT	CASAGIGTEAFF
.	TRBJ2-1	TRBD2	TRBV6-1	TGTGCCAGCACCGGGACTAGCGACTACAATGAGCAGTTCTTC	CASTGTSDYNEQFF
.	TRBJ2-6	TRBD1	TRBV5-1	TGCGCCAGCAGCTTGGGGGACAGCCCCTGGGCCAACGTCCTGACTTTC	CASSLGDSPWANVLTF
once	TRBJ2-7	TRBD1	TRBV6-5	TGTGCCAGCAGTTGGACAGGGTTCTCCTACGAGCAGTACTTC	CASSWTGFSYEQYF
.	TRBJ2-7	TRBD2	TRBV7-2	TGTGCCAGCAGCTTAGCGCGGGTAGGCGGGGGGTCCTACGAGCAGTACTTC	CASSLARVGGGSYEQYF
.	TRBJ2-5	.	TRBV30	TGTGCCTGGAGTGTACAAGAGACCCAGTACTTC	CAWSVQETQYF
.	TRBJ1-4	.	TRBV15	TGTGCCACCTCTAAAGGAGAAAAACTGTTTTTT	CATSKGEKLFF
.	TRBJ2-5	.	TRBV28	TGTGCCAGCACCCCGGGGATCCAAGAGACCCAGTACTTC	CASTPGIQETQYF
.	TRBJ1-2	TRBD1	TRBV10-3	TGTGCCATCAGTGCAAGAGGACAGGGATCCTATGGCTACACCTTC	CAISARGQGSYGYTF
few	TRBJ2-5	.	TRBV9	TGTGCCAGCAATTACAGGGAGGAGGAGACCCAGTACTTC	CASNYREEETQYF
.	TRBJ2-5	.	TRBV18	TGTGCCAGCTCACCAACAGTTAAGGAGACCCAGTACTTC	CASSPTVKETQYF
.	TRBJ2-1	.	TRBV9	TGTGCCAGCAGCGTAGCTGGGGATCCCTACAATGAGCAGTTCTTC	CASSVAGDPYNEQFF
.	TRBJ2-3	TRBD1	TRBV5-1	TGCGCCAGCAGCTCCGGGACAGGGGGAGATACGCAGTATTTT	CASSSGTGGDTQYF
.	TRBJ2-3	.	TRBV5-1	TGCGCCAGCAGCTTGGATGTCGGCACAGATACGCAGTATTTT	CASSLDVGTDTQYF
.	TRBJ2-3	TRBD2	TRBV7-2	TGTGCCAGCAGCTCGGGGACTAGCGGGAGGAGAAATACGCAGTATTTT	CASSSGTSGRRNTQYF
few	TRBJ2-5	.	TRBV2	TGTGCCAGCAACCAGGGAGAGACCCAGTACTTC	CASNQGETQYF
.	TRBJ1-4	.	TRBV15	TGTGCCACCAGCAGAGGGGGCCAGGGTAGTGAAAAACTGTTTTTT	CATSRGGQGSEKLFF
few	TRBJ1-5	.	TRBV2	TGTGCCAGCAGGGGACGGGTCAATCAGCCCCAGCATTTT	CASRGRVNQPQHF
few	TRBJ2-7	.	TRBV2	TGTGCCAGCACTGTCAGGATCTCCTCTCACGAGCAGTACTTC	CASTVRISSHEQYF
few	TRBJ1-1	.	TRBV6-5	TGTGCCAGCAGTTACGTAAGGGGCATGAACACTGAAGCTTTCTTT	CASSYVRGMNTEAFF
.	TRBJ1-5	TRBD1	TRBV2	TGTGCCAGCAGCCGGGAGGGGGCGAGGGATCAGCCCCAGCATTTT	CASSREGARDQPQHF
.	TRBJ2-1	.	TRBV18	TGTGCCAGCTCACTTCCGGGACGCGATGAGCAGTTCTTC	CASSLPGRDEQFF
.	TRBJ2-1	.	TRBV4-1	TGCGCCAGCAGCCTTTCTCCGAGCTCCTACAATGAGCAGTTCTTC	CASSLSPSSYNEQFF
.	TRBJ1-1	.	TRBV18	TGTGCCAGCTCACCGGGACCGATGATAATGGAGAGGACTGAAGCTTTCTTT	CASSPGPMIMERTEAFF
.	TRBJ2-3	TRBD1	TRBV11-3	TGTGCCAGCAGCTTAGGTCGGGACAGCACTAGCACAGATACGCAGTATTTT	CASSLGRDSTSTDTQYF